This T cell receptor beta chain was identified in a study of cytomegalovirus exposure and HLA in healthy donors. Overall study findings and caveats: Accounts indicate the classifier identified cytomegalovirus status with strong specificity and sensitivity.

Regarding this clone: Its matching antigen is unknown.

PCR primers comprised 60 Vbeta and 13 Jbeta primers. The repertoire was sequenced with immunoSEQ multiplex PCR; TCRdb's copy has only in-frame clones and lacks some. The repertoire has tens of thousands of clones, more than 70% of them found once; the top ten carry approximately 5.9%. The V end lost 4 bases, the J end lost 3 bases, and 13 bases lay between the germline ends. Germline V gene lookup returns CDR1 SGHNT and CDR2 YYREEE (reference sequence). The CDR3 loop spans 14 amino acids. This TCR derives from a male donor in good health and CMV-seronegative. The chain carries TRBV5-4 and TRBJ1-2; D perhaps matches TRBD1 (5 bases). Input material: PBMCs. CDR3 protein: CASSPRGGDYGYTF. The DNA of the CDR3 is TGTGCCAGCAGCCCCCGGGGGGGGGACTATGGCTACACCTTC. Full variable domain (missing parts from reference TRBV5-4 and TRBJ1-2): ETGVTQSPTHLIKTRGQQVTLRCSSQSGHNTVSWYQQALGQGPQFIFQYYREEENGRGNFPPRFSGLQFPNYSSELNVNALELDDSALYLCASSPRGGDYGYTFGSGTRLTVV.